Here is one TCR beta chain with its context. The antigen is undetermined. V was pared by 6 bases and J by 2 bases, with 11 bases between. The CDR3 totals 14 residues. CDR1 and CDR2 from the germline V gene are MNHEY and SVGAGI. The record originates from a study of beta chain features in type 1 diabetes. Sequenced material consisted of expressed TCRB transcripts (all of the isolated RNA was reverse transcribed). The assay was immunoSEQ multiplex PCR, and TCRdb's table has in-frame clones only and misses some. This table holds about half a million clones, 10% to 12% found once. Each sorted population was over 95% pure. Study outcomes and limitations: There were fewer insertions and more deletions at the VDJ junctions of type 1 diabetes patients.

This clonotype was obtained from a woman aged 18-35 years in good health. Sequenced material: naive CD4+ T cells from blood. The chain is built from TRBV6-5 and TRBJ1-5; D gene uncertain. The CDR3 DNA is TGTGCCAGCAGGGAGTCACGGGGCAATCAGCCCCAGCATTTT. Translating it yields CASRESRGNQPQHF.